This TCR beta chain was captured by sequencing in a study of hypomethylating agent response in myelodysplastic syndrome. Whole-study context: About six patients responded with complete response or hematologic improvement; five did not. Non-responders met neither complete response nor hematologic improvement criteria, which defined response.

Per the original data handling: Previously reported viral-epitope specificity per VDJdb covered approximately 1.6% of 150,000 to 200,000 unique clonotypes. TCRdb's copy holds only in-frame clones and misses some; the assay was immunoSEQ multiplex PCR. D and trimming were read from the DNA, whereas the V and J calls and clone size are those reported in that table. Altogether 6,500 or so clones are present, around 84% being singletons, with the ten largest covering around 15%. The CDR3 runs to 13 residues. Between the trimmed V and J ends, which lost 1 base and 3 bases, there was a span of 6 bases. The germline gives CDR1 SGHNT, CDR2 YYREEE (reference sequence).

This chain joins TRBV5-4 and TRBJ2-3, with D uncertain. The sample here was bone marrow, taken before or after starting hypomethylating agent treatment for myelodysplastic syndrome (not recorded which). This sequence originates from a human donor with myelodysplastic syndrome. The CDR3 sequence: CASSLMTTDTQYF. DNA for the CDR3: TGTGCCAGCAGCTTGATGACTACAGATACGCAGTATTTT.